This TCR beta chain was sequenced for a study of T cells in Graves' hyperthyroidism and ophthalmopathy. General study findings and limits: Clonotypes that were expanded in thyroid above 0.001 mostly appeared in blood too.

Ten or more counts support this clonotype. No antigen is known for it. Patients aged 18 to 65 had newly diagnosed hyperthyroidism that had lasted under 2 months. Using RNA transcripts as the source, TCR beta CDR3 regions were amplified. The TCR CDR3 was amplified in a first-round RT-PCR using the HTBI primer set. TCRdb reprocessed the multiplex PCR reads with MiXCR, giving one entry per CDR3 protein. Here the sample spans about 560,000 distinct CDR3 sequences, around 46% being singletons. This clonotype was obtained from a young woman with Graves' hyperthyroidism. The sample taken for sequencing was peripheral blood or thyroid tissue (not recorded which).

For the CDR3, the DNA is TGCAGTGCTAGGACCGGGACGAACTATGGCTACACCTTC. This encodes CSARTGTNYGYTF. The V and J genes are TRBV20-1 and TRBJ1-2; D perhaps matches TRBD1 (5 bases). The CDR3 has 13 residues. In germline, CDR1 is DFQATT, CDR2 SNEGSKA (reference sequence). Trimming pared 3 bases from V and 2 bases from J, leaving 10 bases between.